This T cell receptor beta chain was observed in a study of blood T cells in healthy people across ages (dated by TCRdb to the mid-2010s). With regard to the full study: In model experiments, roughly one uniquely barcoded TCR beta cDNA molecule per two T cells was captured by template switching. Age-related changes in TCR beta repertoire diversity were measured in the study by deep sequencing normalized with unique cDNA molecular identifiers. The donors were divided into four age groups: young (average 16 years), middle-aged (approximately 39), aged (under 70) and long-lived (around 87). To avoid experimental bias, donors of different ages were randomly spread across the sequencing lanes. The study analyzed two additional independent replicas of 1 million unique cDNA reads from the same blood draw for two donors, one aged 18 to 29 and one aged 80 or older. What the work shows at the level of the full study, not this receptor alone: Compared with the aged group, more naive CD4+ T cells, fewer expanded clones and increased TCR diversity were shown by the long-lived group, suggesting age selection. Because the CMV infection status of the donors was unknown, age-related changes in expanded clonotypes may potentially have been confounded. Estimates of total diversity based on one million sequenced T cells were considered lower bounds and underestimates. Bulk unsorted PBMC profiling prevented conclusive comparison of naive and antigen-experienced compartments. Observed TCR beta diversity per million T cells fell roughly linearly with age, and a significant reduction was already apparent by age roughly 41. There was a strong correlation between observed TCR beta diversity and the percentage of naive T cells measured by flow cytometry.

Preparation of the library involved 5' RACE. TCRdb names Illumina HiSeq 2500 as the instrument used. The second PCR ran for roughly 7 to 12 cycles and used a J-beta primer mix along with a sample-barcoded 5' primer. A unique molecular identifier was introduced onto each TCR beta cDNA molecule by a template-switch 5' adaptor carrying 12 random nucleotides. Each sample yielded at least 2.5 million CDR3-containing paired-end reads. The Mint cDNA synthesis kit, primed by a TRBC-specific oligonucleotide, was used to synthesize first-strand cDNA from all RNA. Following uracil-DNA glycosylase treatment, a first 18-cycle PCR with universal primers M1SS and BC2_uni_R was performed on all cDNA. In the original analysis: Normalization of each sample was performed by random selection of 1 million high-quality reads, each carrying a distinct molecular identifier. Instead of being binned into consensus sequences, reads that shared molecular identifiers were thrown out. MiTCR, with a Q25 quality threshold and the strictest error-elimination algorithm, was used for CDR3 identification, clonotype clustering and error correction. Lower-bound total TCR beta diversity was estimated with a nonparametric unseen species model using Euler transformation. Through fastp at Q25 and MiXCR, TCRdb rebuilt clones from the public reads, retaining in-frame beta chains. Identical CDR3 proteins give one entry, which carries the most common genes and DNA. Here the V and J calls rest on TCRdb's processing, not on the authors' analysis. Across this sample there are 1.5 million to 2 million distinct CDR3 sequences, with 28% seen only once. The ten largest clonotypes hold roughly 8.2% of the sample.

According to the germline V gene (reference sequence), CDR1 reads LNHNV and CDR2 reads YYDKDF. The junction carries 19 bases between V and J, which are trimmed by 3 bases and 4 bases respectively. The CDR3 sequence holds 18 residues, the cysteine and phenylalanine included. Only the CDR3 part of the read is kept: 54 bases, read in frame from the first base. Systemically healthy Caucasian individuals from Russia, some 40 in total and aged about 6 to 95 years, were included as donors. Roughly 10 milliliters of peripheral blood were drawn from each donor into EDTA-treated Vacutainer tubes. Ficoll-Paque density-gradient centrifugation was used to isolate PBMCs, with at least 6.5 million per sample. Trizol reagent was used to extract total RNA from PBMCs, with at least 6 micrograms per sample. For every donor, an aliquot of PBMCs went through flow cytometry to measure the percentages of naive CD45RAhigh/CD27high T cells.

A note on this clonotype: The antigen it recognizes is unknown. Within one base of it there is no much larger clone, and no base qualities were kept.

The specimen was blood. The sequence links TRBV15 to TRBJ2-6; D gene: possibly TRBD2, on 6 matching bases. The TCR comes from a woman aged 30 to 39 in good health. CDR3 reads: CATSRSRSGDSGANVLTF. The base sequence is TGTGCCACCAGCAGGAGTAGATCTGGGGACTCCGGGGCCAACGTCCTGACTTTC.